This passage covers 6 T cell receptor beta chains from one sample sequenced in a study of blood T cell repertoires in COVID-19. Data came from immunoSEQ multiplex PCR; TCRdb stores just in-frame clones and leaves some out. This table holds 150,000 to 200,000 clones, roughly four fifths found once. The sequenced sample was peripheral blood. The receptors were sampled from a man aged 55 to 70 with active or convalescent COVID-19.

The genes are TRBV11-2 and TRBJ1-4, with 7 bases identical to TRBD1. Trimming removed 5 bases from V and 5 bases from J; junction bases left unmatched: 5. The CDR3 consists of 14 residues. Per the germline V gene, CDR1 is SGHAT and CDR2 is FQNNGV. The CDR3 region is CASSHGTENEKLFF. In DNA, the CDR3 is TGTGCCAGCAGCCACGGGACAGAAAATGAAAAACTGTTTTTT. The whole variable domain, remainder taken from reference TRBV11-2 and TRBJ1-4, is EAGVAQSPRYKIIEKRQSVAFWCNPISGHATLYWYQQILGQGPKLLIQFQNNGVVDDSQLPKDRFSAERLKGVDSTLKIQPAKLEDSAVYLCASSHGTENEKLFFGSGTQLSVL.

This sequence joins TRBV6-5 and TRBJ2-5; 7 bases fit TRBD2. The CDR3 is made up of 15 amino acids. V shed 2 bases, J shed 5 bases, and the junction held 8 bases outside the gene matches. Per the germline V gene, CDR1 is MNHEY and CDR2 is SVGAGI. This CDR3 reads CASSYQRGWGETQYF. CDR3 coding DNA: TGTGCCAGCAGTTACCAGCGGGGCTGGGGGGAGACCCAGTACTTC.

The chain combines TRBV19 with TRBJ1-2; D not certain. Trimming took off 2 bases at V and 4 bases at J, with 8 bases between the two ends. Germline values: CDR1 LNHDA, CDR2 SQIVND (reference sequence). CDR3 length equals 13 residues. CDR3 in DNA: TGTGCCAGTAGTATAAACAGATTCTATGGCTACACCTTC. As protein: CASSINRFYGYTF.

This rearrangement joins TRBV4-1 to TRBJ2-1, with 14 bases identical to TRBD2. CDR1 and CDR2 (germline): MGHRA, YSYEKL. The CDR3 loop spans 18 amino acids. Trimming took 1 base from V and 4 from J; bases not matched to a gene: 6. The CDR3 here is CASSQVEGLAGAYNEQFF. For the CDR3, the DNA is TGCGCCAGCAGCCAAGTGGAGGGACTAGCGGGAGCGTACAATGAGCAGTTCTTC.

A single count supports this clone. The V call is TRBV29-1, the J call TRBJ2-7; no reliable D call. In germline, CDR1 is SQVTM, CDR2 ANQGSEA. Trimming pared 0 bases from V and 1 base from J, leaving 10 bases between. CDR3 length equals 14 residues. The CDR3 is CSVEEAPGSYEQYF. The CDR3 DNA reads as TGCAGCGTTGAAGAAGCTCCGGGTTCCTACGAGCAGTACTTC.

CDR3 sequence (DNA): TGTGCCAGCAGCCAAGATCCAGGACAATCACCCCTCCACTTT. Translation gives CASSQDPGQSPLHF. The chain is built from TRBV3-1 (or the pseudogene TRBV3-2) and TRBJ1-6, with D perhaps TRBD1 (5 bases). V lost 0 bases, J lost 10 bases, and 10 bases lay in between. The CDR3 extends over 14 amino acids. Germline values: CDR1 LGHDT, CDR2 YNNKEL (reference sequence).